The sequence of this T cell receptor beta chain was determined in a study of cytomegalovirus exposure and HLA in healthy donors. Study-level points and caveats: Overall, approximately 150 TCR beta chains were annotated as cytomegalovirus-associated. Later on, an analysis tied approximately 17,000 TCR beta sequences to HLA alleles at 0.05 false discovery rate. Accounts indicate the classifier identified cytomegalovirus status with strong specificity and sensitivity.

Trimming took 0 bases from V and 2 from J, leaving 14 bases between them. The V gene's germline CDR1 is SGHVS and CDR2 FQNEAQ. CDR3 length equals 16 residues. Amplification used 60 Vbeta primers and 13 Jbeta primers. Under the authors' procedure: Counted up in a later analysis, unique TCR beta chains came to roughly 80 million, with about 9.9 million shared. Assay used: immunoSEQ multiplex PCR; TCRdb lists only in-frame clones, some missing. Clone size and V and J calls were adopted from that table, with D and trimming inferred from the DNA. The data hold about 100,000 clones, with about 80% observed a single time. As to this clone: Its antigen remains unidentified.

This TCR derives from a female donor in good health and CMV-seropositive. The chain links TRBV7-8 to TRBJ2-7; unclear D gene. Sequenced: PBMCs. The CDR3 DNA reads TGTGCCAGCAGCTTAGCTAGAGGCAGTGGTACCTACGAGCAGTACTTC. As protein: CASSLARGSGTYEQYF.